The rows below give T cell receptor beta chains drawn from one sample of a study of shared clonotypes between healthy human individuals. Assay: immunoSEQ multiplex PCR; the TCRdb copy retains only in-frame clones and omits some. This sample yields approximately 2.5 million clones, of which 80% to 95% are seen a single time; 0.36% belongs to the top ten. The sequencing input was naive CD4+ T cells from PBMCs. The source is a man aged 18 to 35 in good health. Some clones in this sample may be carry-over from other donors' samples. Both conserved end residues are part of each CDR3. The D gene is left open where the match is weak. A row's size may be missing; if present it is once, few, many or a size class.

d_gene: -
j_gene: TRBJ1-5
v_gene: TRBV28
abundance: -
CDR3aa: CASSASLNGGQPQHF
CDR3nt: TGTGCCAGCAGTGCATCATTAAACGGGGGCCAGCCCCAGCATTTT

d_gene: -
j_gene: TRBJ1-2
v_gene: TRBV29-1
abundance: -
CDR3aa: CSVGWQTNYGYTF
CDR3nt: TGCAGCGTTGGTTGGCAGACTAACTATGGCTACACCTTC

d_gene: -
j_gene: TRBJ2-6
v_gene: TRBV25-1
abundance: -
CDR3aa: CASSESQGGSSGANVLTF
CDR3nt: TGTGCCAGCAGTGAATCTCAGGGGGGATCTTCTGGGGCCAACGTCCTGACTTTC

d_gene: -
j_gene: TRBJ1-2
v_gene: TRBV2
abundance: -
CDR3aa: CASSGVPGYGYTF
CDR3nt: TGTGCCAGCAGTGGGGTGCCGGGCTATGGCTACACCTTC

d_gene: TRBD1
j_gene: TRBJ1-5
v_gene: TRBV30
abundance: -
CDR3aa: CAWNPPGQYSNQPQHF
CDR3nt: TGTGCCTGGAATCCCCCGGGACAGTATAGCAATCAGCCCCAGCATTTT

d_gene: -
j_gene: TRBJ1-1
v_gene: TRBV29-1
abundance: -
CDR3aa: CSVLVAGSQTEAFF
CDR3nt: TGCAGCGTCCTAGTTGCAGGATCTCAGACTGAAGCTTTCTTT

d_gene: TRBD2
j_gene: TRBJ2-1
v_gene: TRBV6-1
abundance: -
CDR3aa: CASSGSGGSYNEQFF
CDR3nt: TGTGCCAGCAGTGGTAGCGGGGGCTCCTACAATGAGCAGTTCTTC

d_gene: -
j_gene: TRBJ2-4
v_gene: TRBV15
abundance: -
CDR3aa: CATSRDLVGGQNIQYF
CDR3nt: TGTGCCACCAGCAGAGATCTTGTCGGGGGTCAAAACATTCAGTACTTC

d_gene: TRBD1
j_gene: TRBJ1-2
v_gene: TRBV5-4
abundance: -
CDR3aa: CASSLGQGAFGYTF
CDR3nt: TGTGCCAGCAGCTTGGGACAGGGGGCGTTTGGCTACACCTTC

d_gene: TRBD2
j_gene: TRBJ2-3
v_gene: TRBV28
abundance: once
CDR3aa: CASSLAGSGTDTQYF
CDR3nt: TGTGCCAGCAGTCTAGCGGGATCGGGCACAGATACGCAGTATTTT

d_gene: TRBD1
j_gene: TRBJ2-1
v_gene: TRBV29-1
abundance: -
CDR3aa: CSVDVSGTGAYNEQFF
CDR3nt: TGCAGCGTTGATGTCTCCGGGACAGGGGCCTACAATGAGCAGTTCTTC

d_gene: TRBD1
j_gene: TRBJ2-7
v_gene: TRBV28
abundance: -
CDR3aa: CASSPGQSYEQYF
CDR3nt: TGTGCCAGCAGCCCGGGACAGTCATACGAGCAGTACTTC

d_gene: -
j_gene: TRBJ2-2
v_gene: TRBV2
abundance: -
CDR3aa: CASSARGSGTGELFF
CDR3nt: TGTGCCAGCAGTGCAAGGGGGTCGGGCACCGGGGAGCTGTTTTTT

d_gene: TRBD1
j_gene: TRBJ1-4
v_gene: TRBV15
abundance: -
CDR3aa: CATSRGLDRGTEKLFF
CDR3nt: TGTGCCACCAGCAGAGGTTTGGACAGGGGAACTGAAAAACTGTTTTTT

d_gene: TRBD2
j_gene: TRBJ2-1
v_gene: TRBV7-9
abundance: -
CDR3aa: CASSPGLAGVNEQFF
CDR3nt: TGTGCCAGCAGCCCGGGACTAGCGGGAGTCAATGAGCAGTTCTTC

d_gene: -
j_gene: TRBJ1-2
v_gene: TRBV5-8
abundance: -
CDR3aa: CASSLRQAYGYTF
CDR3nt: TGTGCCAGCAGCTTGAGACAGGCCTATGGCTACACCTTC

d_gene: TRBD1
j_gene: TRBJ2-2
v_gene: TRBV10-1
abundance: -
CDR3aa: CASSNRDRVRGELFF
CDR3nt: TGCGCCAGCAGTAACCGGGACAGGGTTCGAGGGGAGCTGTTTTTT

d_gene: TRBD2
j_gene: TRBJ2-1
v_gene: TRBV7-2
abundance: -
CDR3aa: CASRTGTSDYNEQFF
CDR3nt: TGTGCCAGCAGAACCGGGACTAGCGACTACAATGAGCAGTTCTTC

d_gene: -
j_gene: TRBJ2-2
v_gene: TRBV27
abundance: once
CDR3aa: CASTSYVAANTGELFF
CDR3nt: TGTGCCAGCACCTCCTACGTGGCAGCAAACACCGGGGAGCTGTTTTTT

d_gene: TRBD2
j_gene: TRBJ2-3
v_gene: TRBV5-1
abundance: -
CDR3aa: CASSPGLAGQLLGGDTQYF
CDR3nt: TGCGCCAGCAGCCCCGGACTAGCGGGACAACTATTGGGAGGGGATACGCAGTATTTT

d_gene: -
j_gene: TRBJ1-5
v_gene: TRBV6-1
abundance: -
CDR3aa: CASSPRGQPQHF
CDR3nt: TGTGCCAGCAGTCCTAGGGGGCAGCCCCAGCATTTT

d_gene: -
j_gene: TRBJ2-7
v_gene: TRBV28
abundance: -
CDR3aa: CASSPGQGSYEQYF
CDR3nt: TGTGCCAGCAGCCCGGGACAAGGGTCCTACGAGCAGTACTTC

d_gene: -
j_gene: TRBJ2-3
v_gene: TRBV4-3
abundance: -
CDR3aa: CASSQELRTDTQYF
CDR3nt: TGCGCCAGCAGCCAAGAGCTCCGCACAGATACGCAGTATTTT

d_gene: -
j_gene: TRBJ2-6
v_gene: TRBV4-1
abundance: once
CDR3aa: CASSQVFSGANVLTF
CDR3nt: TGCGCCAGCAGCCAAGTTTTTTCTGGGGCCAACGTCCTGACTTTC

d_gene: TRBD1
j_gene: TRBJ1-1
v_gene: TRBV30
abundance: -
CDR3aa: CAWSPGQGLNTEAFF
CDR3nt: TGTGCCTGGTCACCGGGACAGGGGTTGAACACTGAAGCTTTCTTT

d_gene: -
j_gene: TRBJ2-6
v_gene: TRBV30
abundance: -
CDR3aa: CAWSGSFGGSGANVLTF
CDR3nt: TGTGCCTGGAGTGGTTCCTTCGGGGGCTCTGGGGCCAACGTCCTGACTTTC

d_gene: TRBD1
j_gene: TRBJ1-5
v_gene: TRBV28
abundance: -
CDR3aa: CASSTRQGGSNQPQHF
CDR3nt: TGTGCCAGCAGTACCCGACAGGGTGGAAGCAATCAGCCCCAGCATTTT

d_gene: -
j_gene: TRBJ2-4
v_gene: TRBV27
abundance: -
CDR3aa: CASSSVKQATRRYF
CDR3nt: TGTGCCAGCAGTTCCGTAAAACAGGCAACGCGGCGGTACTTC

d_gene: TRBD2
j_gene: TRBJ2-1
v_gene: TRBV27
abundance: -
CDR3aa: CASSRRVASGTYNEQFF
CDR3nt: TGTGCCAGCAGTCGGCGGGTAGCTAGCGGAACCTACAATGAGCAGTTCTTC

d_gene: -
j_gene: TRBJ2-1
v_gene: TRBV7-9
abundance: once
CDR3aa: CASSGGSSNEQFF
CDR3nt: TGTGCCAGCAGCGGAGGTTCCTCCAATGAGCAGTTCTTC

d_gene: -
j_gene: TRBJ2-1
v_gene: TRBV5-4
abundance: -
CDR3aa: CASSSGAYTWGEQFF
CDR3nt: TGTGCCAGCAGCTCCGGTGCATACACCTGGGGTGAGCAGTTCTTC

d_gene: TRBD2
j_gene: TRBJ2-1
v_gene: TRBV27
abundance: -
CDR3aa: CASRKLAVPLGSYNEQFF
CDR3nt: TGTGCCAGCAGGAAACTAGCGGTTCCCCTGGGGTCCTACAATGAGCAGTTCTTC

d_gene: TRBD1
j_gene: TRBJ2-7
v_gene: TRBV6-7
abundance: -
CDR3aa: CASSTPMTGGCYEQYF
CDR3nt: TGTGCCAGCAGTACTCCTATGACAGGGGGGTGCTACGAGCAGTACTTC

d_gene: -
j_gene: TRBJ1-1
v_gene: TRBV5-1
abundance: -
CDR3aa: CASSTLSLFAEAFF
CDR3nt: TGCGCCAGCAGCACGCTGTCCCTATTCGCTGAAGCTTTCTTT

d_gene: -
j_gene: TRBJ2-7
v_gene: TRBV21-1
abundance: -
CDR3aa: CASSKGDGSSYEQYF
CDR3nt: TGTGCCAGCAGCAAAGGGGACGGTAGCTCCTACGAGCAGTACTTC

d_gene: -
j_gene: TRBJ1-1
v_gene: TRBV4-1
abundance: -
CDR3aa: CASSQVPRAGTFF
CDR3nt: TGCGCCAGCAGCCAAGTACCCAGAGCGGGAACTTTCTTT

d_gene: TRBD1
j_gene: TRBJ2-7
v_gene: TRBV9
abundance: -
CDR3aa: CASSQEDRQTYEQYF
CDR3nt: TGTGCCAGCAGCCAAGAGGACAGGCAAACCTACGAGCAGTACTTC

d_gene: -
j_gene: TRBJ2-7
v_gene: TRBV1
abundance: -
CDR3aa: CTSSQDRQASGVYEQYF
CDR3nt: TGCACCAGCAGCCAAGATCGTCAGGCGAGCGGAGTCTACGAGCAGTACTTC

d_gene: -
j_gene: TRBJ2-7
v_gene: TRBV7-8
abundance: -
CDR3aa: CASSFSRQNSYEQYF
CDR3nt: TGTGCCAGCAGCTTTAGTCGACAGAACTCCTACGAGCAGTACTTC

d_gene: -
j_gene: TRBJ2-7
v_gene: TRBV7-2
abundance: -
CDR3aa: CASSPGGGARRYEQYF
CDR3nt: TGTGCCAGCAGCCCGGGCGGAGGTGCCCGTCGCTACGAGCAGTACTTC

d_gene: -
j_gene: TRBJ1-2
v_gene: TRBV4-1
abundance: -
CDR3aa: CASSPPTLNYGYTF
CDR3nt: TGCGCCAGCAGCCCTCCTACTCTAAACTATGGCTACACCTTC

d_gene: -
j_gene: TRBJ1-1
v_gene: TRBV5-6
abundance: few
CDR3aa: CASSSPGDGVTEAFF
CDR3nt: TGTGCCAGCAGCTCTCCTGGGGACGGTGTCACTGAAGCTTTCTTT